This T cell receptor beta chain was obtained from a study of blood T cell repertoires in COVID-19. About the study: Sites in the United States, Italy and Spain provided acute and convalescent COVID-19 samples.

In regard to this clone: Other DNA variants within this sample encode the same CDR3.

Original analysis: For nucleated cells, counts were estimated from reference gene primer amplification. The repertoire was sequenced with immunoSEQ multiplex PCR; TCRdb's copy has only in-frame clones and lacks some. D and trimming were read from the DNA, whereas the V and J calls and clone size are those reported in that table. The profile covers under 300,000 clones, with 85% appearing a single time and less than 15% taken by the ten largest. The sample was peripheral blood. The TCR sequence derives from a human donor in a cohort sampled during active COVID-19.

The CDR3 protein is CATSALTTGELFF. The CDR3 nucleotides are TGTGCCACCAGTGCGTTGACAACCGGGGAGCTGTTTTTT. The rearrangement links TRBV24-1 to TRBJ2-2; D is uncertain. The CDR3 runs 13 residues. In germline, CDR1 is KGHDR, CDR2 SFDVKD. V was trimmed by 5 bases and J by 5 bases, leaving 8 bases between them.